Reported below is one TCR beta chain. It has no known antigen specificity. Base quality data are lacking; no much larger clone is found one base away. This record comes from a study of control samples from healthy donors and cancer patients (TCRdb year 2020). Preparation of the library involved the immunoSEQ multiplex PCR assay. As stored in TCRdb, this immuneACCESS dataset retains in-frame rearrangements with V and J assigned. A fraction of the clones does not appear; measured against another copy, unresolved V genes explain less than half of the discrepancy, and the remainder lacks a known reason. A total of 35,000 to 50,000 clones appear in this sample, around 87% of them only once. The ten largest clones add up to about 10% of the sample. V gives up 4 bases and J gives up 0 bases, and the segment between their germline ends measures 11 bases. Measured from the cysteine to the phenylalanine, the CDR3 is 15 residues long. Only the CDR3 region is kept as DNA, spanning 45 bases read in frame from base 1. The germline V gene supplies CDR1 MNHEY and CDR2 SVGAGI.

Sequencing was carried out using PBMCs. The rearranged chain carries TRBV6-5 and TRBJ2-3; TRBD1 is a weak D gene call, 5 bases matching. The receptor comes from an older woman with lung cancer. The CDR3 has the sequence CASSSLTASTDTQYF. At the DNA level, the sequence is TGTGCCAGCAGTTCTTTGACAGCTAGCACAGATACGCAGTATTTT.